This is a list of T cell receptor beta chains from one sample in a study of naive and memory T cell subsets. Using its own MiXCR run on the UMI-ligation and nested PCR reads, TCRdb lists one record per CDR3 protein. The sample comprises about 99,000 distinct CDR3 sequences, around 15% of which are singletons, and about 3% rests with the top ten. Sequences were obtained from naive CD8+ T cells from blood. The source is a human donor in good health. Each CDR3 is given with its conserved first and last residue. D genes are given only for firm matches. Clone size is given for some rows only: seen once, a few or many times, or a class if the clone is expanded.

j_gene: TRBJ1-2
abundance: few
d_gene: .
v_gene: TRBV4-2
CDR3aa: CASSQDYLETNYGYTF
CDR3nt: TGTGCCAGCAGCCAAGATTACCTCGAGACGAACTATGGCTACACCTTC

j_gene: TRBJ2-5
abundance: few
d_gene: TRBD2
v_gene: TRBV4-3
CDR3aa: CASSQDVLAGTIETQYF
CDR3nt: TGCGCCAGCAGCCAAGATGTCCTAGCGGGAACTATTGAGACCCAGTACTTC

j_gene: TRBJ2-7
abundance: .
d_gene: .
v_gene: TRBV11-1
CDR3aa: CASSLDRNYEQYF
CDR3nt: TGTGCCAGCAGCTTAGACAGAAACTACGAGCAGTACTTC

j_gene: TRBJ2-3
abundance: .
d_gene: TRBD2
v_gene: TRBV7-8
CDR3aa: CASSTELAGGPTRPDTQYF
CDR3nt: TGTGCCAGCAGCACCGAACTAGCGGGAGGGCCGACCCGCCCAGATACGCAGTATTTT

j_gene: TRBJ2-1
abundance: few
d_gene: TRBD2
v_gene: TRBV3-1
CDR3aa: CASSQAGPGLASNEQFF
CDR3nt: TGTGCCAGCAGCCAAGCCGGACCGGGACTAGCGAGTAATGAGCAGTTCTTC

j_gene: TRBJ2-2
abundance: few
d_gene: .
v_gene: TRBV12-3/TRBV12-4
CDR3aa: CASSPSPGELFF
CDR3nt: TGTGCCAGCAGTCCGTCCCCCGGGGAGCTGTTTTTT

j_gene: TRBJ1-1
abundance: few
d_gene: .
v_gene: TRBV7-3
CDR3aa: CASSSREGGYTEAFF
CDR3nt: TGTGCCAGCAGCTCCCGGGAAGGGGGTTACACTGAAGCTTTCTTT

j_gene: TRBJ2-2
abundance: few
d_gene: .
v_gene: TRBV2
CDR3aa: CASIRDDTGELFF
CDR3nt: TGTGCCAGCATCCGAGACGACACCGGGGAGCTGTTTTTT

j_gene: TRBJ1-2
abundance: few
d_gene: TRBD1
v_gene: TRBV4-3
CDR3aa: CASSQFRDSLPYGYTF
CDR3nt: TGCGCCAGCAGCCAATTCCGGGACAGCCTCCCCTATGGCTACACCTTC

j_gene: TRBJ2-3
abundance: many
d_gene: TRBD2
v_gene: TRBV4-3
CDR3aa: CASSQDSGGGTDTQYF
CDR3nt: TGCGCCAGCAGCCAAGACAGCGGGGGCGGCACAGATACGCAGTATTTT

j_gene: TRBJ2-5
abundance: many
d_gene: .
v_gene: TRBV20-1
CDR3aa: CSATRFRDQETQYF
CDR3nt: TGCAGTGCTACCCGCTTTCGTGACCAGGAGACCCAGTACTTC

j_gene: TRBJ2-7
abundance: many
d_gene: .
v_gene: TRBV29-1
CDR3aa: CSVEFGDRSSYEQYF
CDR3nt: TGCAGCGTTGAATTTGGTGACAGGAGCTCCTACGAGCAGTACTTC

j_gene: TRBJ2-7
abundance: .
d_gene: TRBD2
v_gene: TRBV2
CDR3aa: CASSDLRGGKYEQYF
CDR3nt: TGTGCCAGCAGTGATCTGCGGGGGGGGAAGTACGAGCAGTACTTC

j_gene: TRBJ2-5
abundance: many
d_gene: TRBD1
v_gene: TRBV30
CDR3aa: CAWAPGQGAETQYF
CDR3nt: TGTGCCTGGGCACCGGGACAGGGGGCGGAGACCCAGTACTTC

j_gene: TRBJ2-1
abundance: .
d_gene: .
v_gene: TRBV15
CDR3aa: CATSRGTSVEQFF
CDR3nt: TGTGCCACCAGCAGGGGGACTTCTGTTGAGCAGTTCTTC

j_gene: TRBJ2-1
abundance: .
d_gene: TRBD2
v_gene: TRBV28
CDR3aa: CASSFAGGAQNEQFF
CDR3nt: TGTGCCAGCAGTTTCGCCGGGGGGGCCCAAAATGAGCAGTTCTTC

j_gene: TRBJ2-4
abundance: many
d_gene: TRBD1
v_gene: TRBV7-9
CDR3aa: CASSLWTGSAKNIQYF
CDR3nt: TGTGCCAGCAGCCTATGGACAGGGTCGGCCAAAAACATTCAGTACTTC

j_gene: TRBJ2-7
abundance: .
d_gene: .
v_gene: TRBV19
CDR3aa: CASSPESLGSSYEQYF
CDR3nt: TGTGCCAGTAGTCCAGAGAGTTTAGGGAGCTCCTACGAGCAGTACTTC

j_gene: TRBJ2-1
abundance: .
d_gene: .
v_gene: TRBV7-9
CDR3aa: CASSPNRENEQFF
CDR3nt: TGTGCCAGCAGCCCAAACCGGGAGAATGAGCAGTTCTTC

j_gene: TRBJ2-1
abundance: few
d_gene: .
v_gene: TRBV11-1
CDR3aa: CASSLGREGPNEQFF
CDR3nt: TGTGCCAGCAGCTTAGGCAGGGAAGGCCCCAATGAGCAGTTCTTC

j_gene: TRBJ2-7
abundance: few
d_gene: TRBD2
v_gene: TRBV20-1
CDR3aa: CSARGLAVTYEQYF
CDR3nt: TGCAGTGCTAGGGGGCTAGCGGTTACCTACGAGCAGTACTTC

j_gene: TRBJ2-5
abundance: .
d_gene: .
v_gene: TRBV5-1
CDR3aa: CASSLDLWGLGETQYF
CDR3nt: TGCGCCAGCAGCTTGGATTTGTGGGGGCTCGGAGAGACCCAGTACTTC

j_gene: TRBJ2-7
abundance: .
d_gene: .
v_gene: TRBV4-3
CDR3aa: CASSQDIGAVAYEQYF
CDR3nt: TGCGCCAGCAGCCAAGATATCGGAGCCGTAGCCTACGAGCAGTACTTC

j_gene: TRBJ1-5
abundance: few
d_gene: TRBD1
v_gene: TRBV28
CDR3aa: CASSSWDRAEPQHF
CDR3nt: TGTGCCAGCAGTTCGTGGGACAGGGCTGAGCCCCAGCATTTT